Below, 28 T cell receptor beta chains from the same sample are listed, as sequenced in a study of spatial heterogeneity in lung cancer. TCRdb independently ran MiXCR on the 5' RACE reads; one entry per CDR3 protein. In the table there are some 21,000 distinct CDR3 sequences, approximately 4.5% of which are singletons. As for time point: sample taken at primary tumor resection. Sequencing covered unsorted whole RNA taken from tumor, nontumor lung or frozen PBMC. The sequences come from PBMCs, collected at surgery. The receptors derive from a male donor with early-stage non-small cell lung cancer.

This clonotype was seen many times. In nucleotides, the CDR3 is TGCAGTGCCCTGACAGGGGATAGCGCCGACAATGAGCAGTTCTTC. Its protein product is CSALTGDSADNEQFF. The chain recombines TRBV20-1 with TRBJ2-1, with 8 bases lining up with TRBD1. J lost 5 bases, V lost 6 bases, and 12 bases had no gene match. Looked up from germline, CDR1 is DFQATT and CDR2 is SNEGSKA (reference sequence). CDR3 length: 15 residues.

This clonotype was detected a few times. This chain links TRBV11-2 with TRBJ2-1; 9 bases line up with TRBD1. In germline, CDR1 is SGHAT, CDR2 FQNNGV. This CDR3 spans 15 amino acids. J gave up 4 bases and V 5 bases, and 6 bases lay outside the gene matches. The CDR3 loop reads CASSPGTGTYNEQFF. Written as DNA, the CDR3 is TGTGCCAGCAGCCCCGGGACAGGGACGTACAATGAGCAGTTCTTC.

This clonotype was seen a handful of times. This chain joins TRBV20-1 and TRBJ2-7, with D perhaps TRBD1 or TRBD2 (5 bases each). Per germline, CDR1 DFQATT and CDR2 SNEGSKA (reference sequence). Trimming left V 5 bases short and J 2 bases short, with 19 bases between. The CDR3 contains 15 residues. CDR3 residues: CSARDPRSVTYEQYF. CDR3 DNA sequence: TGCAGTGCTCGGGACCCTCGTTCGGTTACCTACGAGCAGTACTTC.

By its share, this clonotype is medium-sized. This chain connects TRBV9 to TRBJ2-3, with D unclear. V was shortened by 0 bases and J by 7 bases, with 9 bases between the two germline ends. In germline, CDR1 is SGDLS, CDR2 YYNGEE. The CDR3 covers 13 residues. The CDR3, as DNA: TGTGCCAGCAGCGTAGGGAGTTCAAATACGCAGTATTTT. Translation: CASSVGSSNTQYF.

Within the sample, this clonotype is medium-sized. The genes are TRBV5-4 and TRBJ2-7; D may be TRBD1 (5 bases). Trimming removed 0 bases from V and 4 bases from J, with 14 bases in between. This CDR3 has 15 amino acids. Germline V gene data show CDR1 as SGHNT and CDR2 as YYREEE (reference sequence). CDR3 in amino acids: CASSLEMGRVYEQYF. In nucleotides, the CDR3 is TGTGCCAGCAGCTTGGAGATGGGGCGCGTATACGAGCAGTACTTC. The whole variable domain, filled in from reference TRBV5-4 and TRBJ2-7, reads ETGVTQSPTHLIKTRGQQVTLRCSSQSGHNTVSWYQQALGQGPQFIFQYYREEENGRGNFPPRFSGLQFPNYSSELNVNALELDDSALYLCASSLEMGRVYEQYFGPGTRLTVT.

This clonotype was recorded at least ten times. This rearrangement joins TRBV9 to TRBJ1-2; 8 nucleotides agree with TRBD1. The CDR3 extends over 14 amino acids. CDR1 is SGDLS and CDR2 is YYNGEE in the germline V gene. V lost 3 bases to trimming and J lost 2 bases; unmatched junction nucleotides: 3. The chain's CDR3 is CASSEDRANYGYTF. DNA for the CDR3: TGTGCCAGCAGCGAGGACAGGGCAAACTATGGCTACACCTTC. The variable domain in full, with the rest retrieved from reference TRBV9 and TRBJ1-2, is DSGVTQTPKHLITATGQRVTLRCSPRSGDLSVYWYQQSLDQGLQFLIQYYNGEERAKGNILERFSAQQFPDLHSELNLSSLELGDSALYFCASSEDRANYGYTFGSGTRLTVV.

The gene calls are TRBV5-6 and TRBJ2-7; 13 bases agree with TRBD2. This CDR3 is built from 15 residues. V trimming: 6 bases; J trimming: 4 bases; junction bases outside the gene matches: 7. Germline assignment: CDR1 SGHDT and CDR2 YYEEEE. CDR3 protein: CASNCPGLAGYEQYF. CDR3 sequence (DNA): TGTGCCAGCAACTGCCCGGGACTAGCGGGATACGAGCAGTACTTC.

This CDR3 is CASSYREGQPQHF. Written as DNA, the CDR3 is TGTGCCAGCAGTTACAGGGAAGGTCAGCCCCAGCATTTT. The J gene is TRBJ1-5, the V gene TRBV6-5, with D uncertain. The germline CDR1 and CDR2 sequences are MNHEY and SVGAGI. The CDR3 is 13 residues long. Trimming pared 2 bases from V and 6 bases from J, leaving 8 bases between.

This clonotype appeared many times. The genes are TRBV2 and TRBJ2-7; 10 positions agree with TRBD1. The V gene end was trimmed by 7 bases and the J gene end by 4 bases; junction bases not matched to a gene: 4. The CDR3 covers 13 residues. Germline lookup yields CDR1 SNHLY and CDR2 FYNNEI. The CDR3 is CASMRQGAYEQYF. CDR3 DNA sequence: TGTGCCAGCATGCGACAGGGGGCTTACGAGCAGTACTTC.

This clonotype has at least ten counts. The chain uses TRBV4-3 and TRBJ2-4, with a tentative D call TRBD1 (6 bases). Germline V gene data show CDR1 as LGHNA and CDR2 as YSLEER. This CDR3 is built from 17 residues. Trimming shortened V by 3 bases and J by 2 bases, and 17 bases separated the two germline ends. The CDR3 DNA is TGCGCCAGCAGCCACGCGTTCTTTAGGGGGTCCAAAAACATTCAGTACTTC. It codes for CASSHAFFRGSKNIQYF.

This clonotype appeared many times. CDR3 nucleotides: TGCAGTGCATGGGACAGGGGACCCCATTATAATTCACCCCTCCACTTT. Protein product: CSAWDRGPHYNSPLHF. This chain links TRBV20-1 with TRBJ1-6, with 10 bases aligning to TRBD1. The CDR3 contains 16 residues. V trimming: 6 bases; J trimming: 4 bases; junction bases outside the gene matches: 9. Germline values: CDR1 DFQATT, CDR2 SNEGSKA (reference sequence).

The chain links TRBV20-1 to TRBJ2-5; tentative D call: TRBD1 (5 bases). This CDR3 has 13 amino acids. Deletions cut 4 bases from V and 0 bases from J, with 9 bases between. Germline values: CDR1 DFQATT, CDR2 SNEGSKA (reference sequence). The CDR3 region has the DNA TGCAGTGCTAAAGGGGCGTACCAAGAGACCCAGTACTTC. Translated, it gives CSAKGAYQETQYF.

This clonotype was recorded at least ten times. The gene calls are TRBV7-2 and TRBJ2-3; 9 bases align to TRBD2. The V gene end was trimmed by 11 bases and the J gene end by 6 bases; junction bases not matched to a gene: 18. The CDR3 length is 16 residues. Germline assignment: CDR1 SGHTA and CDR2 FQGNSA. The CDR3: CASYLRGGGAADTQYF. The CDR3 bases are TGTGCCTCCTACCTAAGGGGCGGGGGGGCCGCCGATACGCAGTATTTT. Full variable domain (rest looked up from reference TRBV7-2 and TRBJ2-3): GAGVSQSPSNKVTEKGKDVELRCDPISGHTALYWYRQSLGQGLEFLIYFQGNSAPDKSGLPSDRFSAERTGGSVSTLTIQRTQQEDSAVYLCASYLRGGGAADTQYFGPGTRLTVL.

This clonotype has a count of ten or more. This chain uses TRBV7-2 with TRBJ2-3, with TRBD2 matching 7 bases. With 5 bases clipped from V and 2 bases from J, the junction kept 7 bases outside the gene matches. Germline-derived CDR1 and CDR2 are SGHTA and FQGNSA. The CDR3 extends over 15 amino acids. The CDR3 bases are TGTGCCAGCAGCCTGACTAGCTCCTTCACAGATACGCAGTATTTT. Translated: CASSLTSSFTDTQYF. The whole variable domain, remainder taken from reference TRBV7-2 and TRBJ2-3, is GAGVSQSPSNKVTEKGKDVELRCDPISGHTALYWYRQSLGQGLEFLIYFQGNSAPDKSGLPSDRFSAERTGGSVSTLTIQRTQQEDSAVYLCASSLTSSFTDTQYFGPGTRLTVL.

This clonotype was detected only a few times. The V gene is TRBV4-1, the J gene TRBJ2-3, with 16 positions matching TRBD2. The length of the CDR3 is 17 residues. J was trimmed by 7 bases and V by 4 bases; bases with no gene match: 8. Germline V gene sequence: CDR1 MGHRA, CDR2 YSYEKL. The CDR3 region has the DNA TGCGCCAGCAGCCCAACCGGGACTAGCGGGGGGGCTAATACGCAGTATTTT. Its protein product is CASSPTGTSGGANTQYF.

The sample holds a few counts of this clonotype. V usage is TRBV29-1 and J usage is TRBJ1-2, with 8 bases aligning to TRBD1. Germline CDR1 SQVTM, CDR2 ANQGSEA. The CDR3 is made up of 15 amino acids. Trimming at V came to 6 bases and at J to 0 bases, leaving 9 bases not matched to a gene. The DNA for the CDR3 is TGCAGCGTGGCCGAAAAGACAGGGGCTAACTATGGCTACACCTTC. This encodes CSVAEKTGANYGYTF.

This clonotype has ten or more counts. CDR3 DNA: TGTGCCAGCAGCTTCAGTGTTACTGGAAACACCATATATTTT. This sequence encodes CASSFSVTGNTIYF. J is TRBJ1-3 and V is TRBV11-2; D is ambiguous. The germline CDR1 and CDR2 sequences are SGHAT and FQNNGV. Trimming shortened V by 3 bases and J by 2 bases, and 8 bases separated the two germline ends. This CDR3 comprises 14 residues.

This clonotype was detected only a few times. The chain employs TRBV6-2 or TRBV6-3 and TRBJ1-1, with D hard to call. V lost 5 bases and J lost 0, with 13 bases in between. This CDR3 comprises 15 residues. Germline assignment: CDR1 MNHEY and CDR2 SVGEGT. The CDR3 DNA sequence: TGTGCCAGCAGTCCCAACGGGAGGTTGAACACTGAAGCTTTCTTT. It specifies CASSPNGRLNTEAFF.

This clonotype was detected ten times or more. The gene calls are TRBV4-3 and TRBJ1-5; no clear D. Germline V lookup: CDR1 LGHNA, CDR2 YSLEER. V lost 1 base and J lost 3, with 10 bases in between. The CDR3 loop spans 15 amino acids. The CDR3 here is CASSQGRQVNQPQHF. In nucleotides, the CDR3 is TGCGCCAGCAGCCAAGGGCGGCAGGTCAATCAGCCCCAGCATTTT.

This clonotype was recorded at least ten times. The rearrangement uses TRBV29-1 and TRBJ2-5, with TRBD2 as a possible D gene (6 bases). The CDR3 extends over 12 amino acids. Germline values: CDR1 SQVTM, CDR2 ANQGSEA. V lost 3 bases, J lost 5 bases, and 10 bases lay in between. CDR3 DNA: TGCAGCGTTGACGTCCGGGGGGAGACCCAGTACTTC. It specifies CSVDVRGETQYF.

This clonotype has at least ten counts. The rearrangement uses TRBV28 and TRBJ2-7; 8 bases line up with TRBD1. The length of the CDR3 is 16 residues. V was clipped by 5 bases and J by 0 bases; unmatched bases: 9. Germline CDR1 reads MDHEN; CDR2 reads SYDVKM. CDR3 DNA sequence: TGTGCCAGCAGTGCCGACAGGGGTCCACGCTCCTACGAGCAGTACTTC. Its translation: CASSADRGPRSYEQYF.

This clonotype was found many times. The chain links TRBV4-3 to TRBJ2-5; D may match TRBD1 or TRBD2 (5 bases each). CDR3 length: 14 amino acids. Germline values: CDR1 LGHNA, CDR2 YSLEER. Deletions cut 1 base from V and 10 bases from J, with 16 bases between. The chain's CDR3 is CASSQALGPEVQYF. CDR3 DNA: TGCGCCAGCAGCCAAGCCCTGGGACCTGAGGTCCAGTACTTC.

This clonotype was recorded many times. The chain uses TRBV6-2 or TRBV6-3 and TRBJ2-5; D not certain. There are 13 residues in the CDR3. The germline V gene has CDR1 MNHEY and CDR2 SVGEGT. V lost 7 bases and J 1 base, leaving 10 bases between the germline ends. CDR3 region: CASTWARQETQYF. The CDR3, as DNA: TGTGCCAGCACATGGGCCCGCCAAGAGACCCAGTACTTC.

V gene TRBV2 combines with J gene TRBJ1-1; weak D call: TRBD1 (5 bases). Germline assignment: CDR1 SNHLY and CDR2 FYNNEI. V gave up 7 bases and J gave up 3 bases, with 12 bases separating them. This CDR3 is 13 amino acids long. This CDR3 reads CASIAAGYTEAFF. Written as DNA, the CDR3 is TGTGCCAGCATTGCCGCAGGGTACACTGAAGCTTTCTTT.

In its sample, this clonotype was seen many times. The chain carries TRBV12-3 or TRBV12-4 and TRBJ1-4, with D unresolved. Trimming took off 5 bases at V and 5 bases at J, with 15 bases between the two ends. The CDR3 has 15 amino acids. CDR3 nucleotides: TGTGCCAGCAGTAAACCGGACGGCGGAAATGAAAAACTGTTTTTT. It specifies CASSKPDGGNEKLFF.

The chain links TRBV7-9 to TRBJ2-7; the D gene is possibly TRBD1 (5 bases). Germline-derived CDR1 and CDR2 are SEHNR and FQNEAQ (reference sequence). There are 13 residues in the CDR3. The ends were cut back, 5 bases at V and 3 bases at J, with 11 bases in the middle. The CDR3 DNA sequence: TGTGCCAGCAGCCCCCTGGACAACTACGAGCAGTACTTC. Protein: CASSPLDNYEQYF.

The CDR3 sequence is CASSYVAEYYGYTF. The CDR3 nucleotides are TGTGCCAGCAGTTATGTGGCGGAGTACTATGGCTACACCTTC. The chain uses TRBV6-5 and TRBJ1-2; no clear D. CDR1 and CDR2 (germline): MNHEY, SVGAGI. V was trimmed by 3 bases and J by 3 bases, leaving 11 bases between them. The CDR3 has 14 amino acids.

There are many counts of this clonotype. The chain is built from TRBV7-2 and TRBJ1-5, with a tentative D call TRBD1 (6 bases). The CDR3 consists of 15 residues. In germline, CDR1 is SGHTA, CDR2 FQGNSA. V was shortened by 0 bases and J by 5 bases, with 11 bases between the two germline ends. The CDR3 DNA reads TGTGCCAGCAGCTTAGCCGGGGGCCCCGATCAGCCCCAGCATTTT. Residues: CASSLAGGPDQPQHF.